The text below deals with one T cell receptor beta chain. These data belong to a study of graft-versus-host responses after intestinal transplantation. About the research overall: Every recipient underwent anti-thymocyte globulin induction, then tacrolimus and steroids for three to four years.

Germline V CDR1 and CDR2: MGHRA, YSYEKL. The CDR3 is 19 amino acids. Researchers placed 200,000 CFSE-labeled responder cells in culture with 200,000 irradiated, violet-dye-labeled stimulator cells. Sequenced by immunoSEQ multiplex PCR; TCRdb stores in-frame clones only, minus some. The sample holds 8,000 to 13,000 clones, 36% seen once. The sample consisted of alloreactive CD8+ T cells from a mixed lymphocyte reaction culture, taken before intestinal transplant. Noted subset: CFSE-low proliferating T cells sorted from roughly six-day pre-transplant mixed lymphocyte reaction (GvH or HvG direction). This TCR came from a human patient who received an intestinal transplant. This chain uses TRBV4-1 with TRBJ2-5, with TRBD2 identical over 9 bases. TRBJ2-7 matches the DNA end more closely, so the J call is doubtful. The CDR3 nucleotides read TGCGCCAGCAGCCAAGAGGCCTTACCGAGCGGCGGGGGGGTCGACGAGCAGTACTTC. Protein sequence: CASSQEALPSGGGVDEQYF.